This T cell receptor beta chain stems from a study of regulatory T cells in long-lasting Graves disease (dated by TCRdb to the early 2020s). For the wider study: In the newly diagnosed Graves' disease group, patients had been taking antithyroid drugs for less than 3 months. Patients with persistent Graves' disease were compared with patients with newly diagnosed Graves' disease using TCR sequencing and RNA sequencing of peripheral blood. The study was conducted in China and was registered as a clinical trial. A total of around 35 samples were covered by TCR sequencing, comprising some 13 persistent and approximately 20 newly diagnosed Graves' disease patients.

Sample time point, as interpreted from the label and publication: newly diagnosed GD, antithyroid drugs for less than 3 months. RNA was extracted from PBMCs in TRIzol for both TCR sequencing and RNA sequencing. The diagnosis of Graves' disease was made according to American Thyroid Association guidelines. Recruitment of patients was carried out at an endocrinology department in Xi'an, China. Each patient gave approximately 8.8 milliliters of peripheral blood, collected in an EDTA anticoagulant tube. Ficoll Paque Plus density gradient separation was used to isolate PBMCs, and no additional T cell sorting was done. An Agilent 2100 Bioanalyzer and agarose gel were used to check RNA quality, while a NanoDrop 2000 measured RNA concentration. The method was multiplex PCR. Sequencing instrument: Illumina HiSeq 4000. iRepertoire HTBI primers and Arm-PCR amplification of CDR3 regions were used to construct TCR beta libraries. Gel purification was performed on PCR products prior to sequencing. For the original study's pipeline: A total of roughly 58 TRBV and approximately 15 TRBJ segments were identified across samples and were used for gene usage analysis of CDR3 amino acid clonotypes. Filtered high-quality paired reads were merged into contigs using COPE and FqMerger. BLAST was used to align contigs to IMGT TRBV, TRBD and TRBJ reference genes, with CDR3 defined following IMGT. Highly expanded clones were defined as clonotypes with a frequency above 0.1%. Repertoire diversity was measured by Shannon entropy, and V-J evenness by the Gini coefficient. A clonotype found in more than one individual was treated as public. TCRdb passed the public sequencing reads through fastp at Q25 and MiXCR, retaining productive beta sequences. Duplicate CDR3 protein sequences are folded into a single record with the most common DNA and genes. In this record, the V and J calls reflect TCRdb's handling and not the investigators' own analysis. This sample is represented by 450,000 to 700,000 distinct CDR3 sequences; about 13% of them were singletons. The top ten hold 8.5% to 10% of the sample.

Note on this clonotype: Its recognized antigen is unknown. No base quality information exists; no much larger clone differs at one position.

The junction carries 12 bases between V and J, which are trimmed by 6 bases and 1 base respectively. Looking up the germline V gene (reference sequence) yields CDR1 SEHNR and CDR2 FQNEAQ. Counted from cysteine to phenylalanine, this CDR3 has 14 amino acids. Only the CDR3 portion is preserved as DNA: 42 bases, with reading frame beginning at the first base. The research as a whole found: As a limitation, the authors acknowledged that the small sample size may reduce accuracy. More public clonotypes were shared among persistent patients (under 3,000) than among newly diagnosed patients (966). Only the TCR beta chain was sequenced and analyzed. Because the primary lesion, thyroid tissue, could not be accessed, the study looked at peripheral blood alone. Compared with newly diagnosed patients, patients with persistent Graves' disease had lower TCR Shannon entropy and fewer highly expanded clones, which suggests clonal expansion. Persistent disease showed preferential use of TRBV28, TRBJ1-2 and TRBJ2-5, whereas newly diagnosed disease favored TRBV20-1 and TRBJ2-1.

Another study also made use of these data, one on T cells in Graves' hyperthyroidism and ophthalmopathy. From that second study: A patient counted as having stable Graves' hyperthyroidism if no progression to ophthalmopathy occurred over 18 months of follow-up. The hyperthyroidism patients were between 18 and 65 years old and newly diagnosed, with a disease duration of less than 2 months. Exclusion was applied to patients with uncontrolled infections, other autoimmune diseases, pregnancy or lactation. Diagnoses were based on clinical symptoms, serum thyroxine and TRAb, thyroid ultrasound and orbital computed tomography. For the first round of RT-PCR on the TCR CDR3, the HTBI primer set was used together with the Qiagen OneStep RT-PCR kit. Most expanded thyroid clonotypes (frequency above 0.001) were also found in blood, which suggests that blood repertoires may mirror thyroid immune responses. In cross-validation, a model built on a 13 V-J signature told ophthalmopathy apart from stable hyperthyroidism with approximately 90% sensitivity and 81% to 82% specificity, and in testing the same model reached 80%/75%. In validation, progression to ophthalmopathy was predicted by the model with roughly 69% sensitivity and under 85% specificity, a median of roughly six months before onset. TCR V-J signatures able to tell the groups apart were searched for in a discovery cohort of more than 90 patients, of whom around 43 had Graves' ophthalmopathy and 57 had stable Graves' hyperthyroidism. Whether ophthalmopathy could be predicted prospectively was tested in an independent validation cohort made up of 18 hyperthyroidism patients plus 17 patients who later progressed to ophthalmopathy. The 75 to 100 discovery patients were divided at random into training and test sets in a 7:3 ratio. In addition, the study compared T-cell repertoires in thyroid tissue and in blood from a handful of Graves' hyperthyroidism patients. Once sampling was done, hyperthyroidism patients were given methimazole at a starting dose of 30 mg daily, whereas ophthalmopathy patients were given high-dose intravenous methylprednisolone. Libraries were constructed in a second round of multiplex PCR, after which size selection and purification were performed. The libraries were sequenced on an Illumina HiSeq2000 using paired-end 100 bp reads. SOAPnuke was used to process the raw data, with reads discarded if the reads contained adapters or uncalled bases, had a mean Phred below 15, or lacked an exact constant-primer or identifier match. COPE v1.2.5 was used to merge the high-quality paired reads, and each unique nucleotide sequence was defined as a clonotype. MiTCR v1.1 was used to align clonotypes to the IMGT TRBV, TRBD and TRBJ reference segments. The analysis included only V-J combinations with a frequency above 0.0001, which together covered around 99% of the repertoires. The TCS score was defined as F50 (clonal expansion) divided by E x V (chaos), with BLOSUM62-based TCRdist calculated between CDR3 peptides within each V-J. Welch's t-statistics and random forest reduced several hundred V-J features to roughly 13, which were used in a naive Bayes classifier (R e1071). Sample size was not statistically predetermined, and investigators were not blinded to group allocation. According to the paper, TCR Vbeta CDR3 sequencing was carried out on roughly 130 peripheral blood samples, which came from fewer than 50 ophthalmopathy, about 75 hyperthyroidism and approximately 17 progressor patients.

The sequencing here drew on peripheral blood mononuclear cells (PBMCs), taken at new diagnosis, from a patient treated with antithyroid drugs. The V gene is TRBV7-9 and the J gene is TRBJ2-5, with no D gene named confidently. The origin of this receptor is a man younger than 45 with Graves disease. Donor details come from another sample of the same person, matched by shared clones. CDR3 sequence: CASSSQLLQETQYF. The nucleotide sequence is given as TGTGCCAGCAGTTCTCAACTGCTCCAAGAGACCCAGTACTTC.